A selection of T cell receptor beta chains follows, all from one sample in a study of T-cell memory formation after mild COVID-19. Via MiXCR, TCRdb re-called the 5' RACE reads, giving one row per CDR3 protein. This repertoire shows under 300,000 distinct CDR3 sequences, 8% to 10% found once; its top ten account for approximately 23%. The specimen sequenced was PBMCs or a T cell subset sorted from them (not recorded which). Receptors originate from a man in his late teens or twenties who had mild COVID-19 (a few samples of this study predate the infection). Cell type and time point are not known. Each CDR3 is given with its conserved first and last residue. Fields, in order: D gene, clone size, V gene, J gene, CDR3 protein, CDR3 DNA. The D gene is left open where the match is weak. The size field is filled for only some rows; it gives once, few, many or a size class.

TRBD2	few	TRBV20-1	TRBJ2-3	CSARRPFVGAGDPEYF	TGCAGTGCTAGACGACCCTTTGTGGGAGCGGGGGACCCGGAGTATTTT
.	few	TRBV7-9	TRBJ1-5	CASSGGVRQPQHF	TGTGCCAGCAGTGGGGGCGTTAGGCAGCCCCAGCATTTT
.	few	TRBV12-3/TRBV12-4	TRBJ2-1	CASSYGSITGEQFF	TGTGCCAGCAGTTACGGCAGTATTACGGGTGAGCAGTTCTTC
TRBD1	few	TRBV6-1	TRBJ2-5	CASTVGTGVETQYF	TGTGCCAGCACGGTCGGGACAGGGGTGGAGACCCAGTACTTC
.	.	TRBV12-3/TRBV12-4	TRBJ1-5	CASSLQGGEPQHF	TGTGCCAGCAGTCTCCAGGGAGGTGAGCCCCAGCATTTT
TRBD2	many	TRBV20-1	TRBJ2-4	CSAASLAGGSGTKNIQYF	TGCAGTGCGGCATCTCTAGCGGGGGGAAGTGGGACCAAAAACATTCAGTACTTC
.	.	TRBV6-5	TRBJ2-2	CASSYSSVTNTGELFF	TGTGCCAGCAGTTATTCGTCGGTGACGAACACCGGGGAGCTGTTTTTT
.	.	TRBV5-5	TRBJ1-5	CASSLAGSSGLNQPQHF	TGTGCCAGCAGCTTGGCCGGGAGCTCTGGTCTAAATCAGCCCCAGCATTTT
TRBD2	.	TRBV3-1	TRBJ2-3	CASSQDRPTSGGPDTQYF	TGTGCCAGCAGCCAAGATCGCCCGACTAGCGGGGGGCCAGATACGCAGTATTTT
.	.	TRBV18	TRBJ2-1	CASSPPMRGSYNEQFF	TGTGCCAGCTCACCACCGATGCGGGGCTCCTACAATGAGCAGTTCTTC
.	.	TRBV5-5	TRBJ2-7	CASSLGFSYEQYF	TGTGCCAGCAGCTTGGGCTTTTCCTACGAGCAGTACTTC
TRBD2	few	TRBV12-5	TRBJ2-3	CASGLTSGGEYTDTQYF	TGTGCTAGTGGTTTGACATCGGGGGGAGAGTACACAGATACGCAGTATTTT
.	.	TRBV9	TRBJ2-3	CASRRNWDGGGTDTQYF	TGTGCCAGCAGGAGAAACTGGGACGGAGGTGGCACAGATACGCAGTATTTT
.	.	TRBV20-1	TRBJ1-4	CSARDSRGNEKLFF	TGCAGTGCTAGAGATTCACGAGGAAATGAAAAACTGTTTTTT
.	.	TRBV14	TRBJ2-1	CASSPLPGSYNEQFF	TGTGCCAGCAGCCCCCTACCGGGGTCCTACAATGAGCAGTTCTTC
TRBD1	few	TRBV29-1	TRBJ2-3	CSALDRDPEGDLKDTQYF	TGCAGCGCCTTGGACAGGGATCCCGAGGGGGACCTCAAGGATACGCAGTATTTT
TRBD2	many	TRBV7-9	TRBJ2-7	CASSPTSGGTFSYEQYF	TGTGCCAGCAGCCCCACTAGCGGGGGGACATTTTCCTACGAGCAGTACTTC
.	.	TRBV7-6	TRBJ2-3	CASSLDTSRVGDTQYF	TGTGCCAGCAGCTTAGATACAAGTAGGGTGGGAGATACGCAGTATTTT
TRBD1	few	TRBV10-3	TRBJ1-2	CAISRQGQANGYTF	TGTGCCATCAGCCGACAGGGGCAAGCCAATGGCTACACCTTC
.	.	TRBV20-1	TRBJ1-1	CSARPITVMNTEAFF	TGCAGTGCTAGGCCAATAACAGTCATGAACACTGAAGCTTTCTTT
.	.	TRBV21-1	TRBJ1-2	CASKPQGPYYGYTF	TGTGCCAGCAAGCCGCAAGGGCCCTACTATGGCTACACCTTC
.	.	TRBV25-1	TRBJ2-7	CASSDRDGGLAEQYF	TGTGCCAGCAGTGACCGGGACGGAGGTCTCGCCGAGCAGTACTTC
.	.	TRBV7-2	TRBJ2-3	CASSPRGQPLTDTQYF	TGTGCCAGCAGCCCAAGAGGACAACCTCTCACAGATACGCAGTATTTT
.	.	TRBV20-1	TRBJ2-7	CSAIDPGPSYEQYF	TGCAGTGCTATAGACCCCGGTCCTTCCTACGAGCAGTACTTC
TRBD1	few	TRBV5-8	TRBJ2-7	CASSWGAGTGLAEQYF	TGTGCCAGCAGCTGGGGGGCCGGGACAGGTCTGGCCGAGCAGTACTTC